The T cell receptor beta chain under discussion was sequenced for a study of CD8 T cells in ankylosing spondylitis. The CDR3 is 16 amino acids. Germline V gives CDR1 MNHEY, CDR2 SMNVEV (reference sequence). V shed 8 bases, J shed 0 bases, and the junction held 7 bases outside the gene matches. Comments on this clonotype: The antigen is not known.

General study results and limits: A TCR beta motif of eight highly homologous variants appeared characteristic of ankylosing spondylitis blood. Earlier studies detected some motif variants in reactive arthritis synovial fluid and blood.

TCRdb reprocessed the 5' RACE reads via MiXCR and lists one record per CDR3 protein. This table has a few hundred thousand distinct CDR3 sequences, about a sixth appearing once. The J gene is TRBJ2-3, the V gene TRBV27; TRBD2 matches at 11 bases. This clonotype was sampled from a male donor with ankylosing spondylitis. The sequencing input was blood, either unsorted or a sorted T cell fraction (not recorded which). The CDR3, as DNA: TGTGCCAGCCTTTCTAGCGGGGGGCTGAGCACAGATACGCAGTATTTT. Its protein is CASLSSGGLSTDTQYF.